This T cell receptor beta chain was captured by sequencing in a study of shared clonotypes between healthy human individuals. Study as a whole: Used for every donor were three CD4 naive, three CD4 memory, two CD8 naive and one CD8 memory plate.

Study conclusions and caveats: Naive subsets tended to show greater estimated richness than memory subsets.

Assay execution took place at the deep level. Clones were sequenced by immunoSEQ multiplex PCR, and TCRdb holds only the in-frame ones, with some missing. The sample lists more than 1,200,000 clones, 98% seen once, with around 0.38% in the top ten. The germline CDR1 and CDR2 sequences are SNHLY and FYNNEI. The CDR3 totals 15 residues. The V and J ends lost 6 bases and 4 bases respectively, with 16 bases between them. The healthy adult donors were HIV-negative and reported no recent acute infections or vaccinations. On this clone itself: Antigen unknown.

The receptor was derived from a man aged 25-40 years in good health. The specimen sequenced was naive CD4+ T cells sorted from blood. Indicated subset: CD45RA+ positively selected. This chain joins TRBV2 and TRBJ1-5; TRBD1 might be the D (6 bases). This CDR3 reads CASSGETGNNQPQHF. The CDR3 DNA is TGTGCCAGCAGCGGAGAAACAGGGAATAATCAGCCCCAGCATTTT. Full variable domain (outside the CDR3, taken from reference TRBV2 and TRBJ1-5): EPEVTQTPSHQVTQMGQEVILRCVPISNHLYFYWYRQILGQKVEFLVSFYNNEISEKSEIFDDQFSVERPDGSNFTLKIRSTKLEDSAMYFCASSGETGNNQPQHFGDGTRLSIL.